This record concerns one TCR beta chain sequence. Its antigen is unidentified. The CDR3 covers 16 residues. V was pared by 5 bases and J by 2 bases, with 10 bases of the junction left unmatched. CDR1 WSHSY and CDR2 SAAADI come from the germline V gene. The sample comes from a study of T-cell memory formation after mild COVID-19. Across the whole study: TCR clusters showed largely donor specificity. General study results and limits: Pre-infection memory already had some responding clones, implying cross-reactive memory joined.

One entry per CDR3 protein, called by TCRdb with MiXCR from the 5' RACE reads. Of 430,000 or so distinct CDR3 sequences listed, roughly 25% were seen once; the top ten hold approximately 13%. The source of this sequence is an adult woman who had mild COVID-19 (a few samples of this study predate the infection). Cell type and time point are not known. Sequencing used PBMCs or a T cell subset sorted from them (not recorded which). V is TRBV10-2 and J is TRBJ2-3, with TRBD1 identical over 7 bases. The CDR3 loop reads CASSRGTVSSTDTQYF. The CDR3 DNA reads TGCGCCAGCAGTCGAGGGACAGTAAGTTCCACAGATACGCAGTATTTT.